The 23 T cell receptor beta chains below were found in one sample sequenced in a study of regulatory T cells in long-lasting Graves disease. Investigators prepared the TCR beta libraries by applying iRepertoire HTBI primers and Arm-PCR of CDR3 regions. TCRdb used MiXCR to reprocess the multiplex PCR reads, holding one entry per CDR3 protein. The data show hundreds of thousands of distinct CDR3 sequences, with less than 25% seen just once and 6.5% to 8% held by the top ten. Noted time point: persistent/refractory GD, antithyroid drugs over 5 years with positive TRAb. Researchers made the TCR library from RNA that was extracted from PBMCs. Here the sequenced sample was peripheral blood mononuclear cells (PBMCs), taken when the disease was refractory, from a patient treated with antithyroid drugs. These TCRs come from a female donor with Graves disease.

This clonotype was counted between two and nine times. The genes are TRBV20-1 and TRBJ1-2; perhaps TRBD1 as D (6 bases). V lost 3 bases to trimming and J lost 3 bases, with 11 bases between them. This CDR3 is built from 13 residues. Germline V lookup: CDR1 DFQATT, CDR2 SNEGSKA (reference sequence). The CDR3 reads CSASRGRDYGYTF. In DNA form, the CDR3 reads TGCAGTGCTAGCCGGGGGCGAGACTATGGCTACACCTTC.

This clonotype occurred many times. DNA for the CDR3: TGTGCCAGCAGCCCCAGGGGGGTCTATGGCTACACCTTC. Translating gives CASSPRGVYGYTF. The chain employs TRBV3-1 and TRBJ1-2, with 7 bases identical to TRBD1. The CDR3 length is 13 residues. Germline V CDR1 and CDR2: LGHDT, YNNKEL (reference sequence). V was pared by 4 bases and J by 4 bases, with 3 bases of the junction left unmatched.

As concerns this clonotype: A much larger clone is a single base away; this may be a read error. The DNA for the CDR3 is TGCGCCAGCGGCCAAGAACGAGCTGCCGGGGCCAACGTCCTGACTTTC. Its protein is CASGQERAAGANVLTF. The chain combines TRBV4-3 with TRBJ2-6; D uncertain. There are 16 residues in the CDR3. Germline V gene data show CDR1 as LGHNA and CDR2 as YSLEER.

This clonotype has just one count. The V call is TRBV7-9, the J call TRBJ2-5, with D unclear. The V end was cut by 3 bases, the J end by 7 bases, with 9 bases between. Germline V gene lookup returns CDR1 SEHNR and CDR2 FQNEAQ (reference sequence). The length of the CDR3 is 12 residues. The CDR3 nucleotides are TGTGCCAGCAGCTTCAGTCTAGGGACCCAGTACTTC. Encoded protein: CASSFSLGTQYF. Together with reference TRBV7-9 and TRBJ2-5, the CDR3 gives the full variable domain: DTGVSQNPRHKITKRGQNVTFRCDPISEHNRLYWYRQTLGQGPEFLTYFQNEAQLEKSRLLSDRFSAERPKGSFSTLEIQRTEQGDSAMYLCASSFSLGTQYFGPGTRLLVL.

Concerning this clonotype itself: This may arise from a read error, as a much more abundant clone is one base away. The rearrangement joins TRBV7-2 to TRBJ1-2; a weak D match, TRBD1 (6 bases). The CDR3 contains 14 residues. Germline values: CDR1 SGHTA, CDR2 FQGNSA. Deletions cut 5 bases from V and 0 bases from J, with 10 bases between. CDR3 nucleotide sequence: TGTGCCAGCAGCACGGACAGAACTAACTATGGCTACACCTTC. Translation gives CASSTDRTNYGYTF.

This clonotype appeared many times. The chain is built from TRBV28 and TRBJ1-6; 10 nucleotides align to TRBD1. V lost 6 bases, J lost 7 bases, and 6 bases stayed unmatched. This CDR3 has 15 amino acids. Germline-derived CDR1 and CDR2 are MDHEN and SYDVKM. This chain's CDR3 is CASRKDRGMNSPLHF. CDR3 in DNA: TGTGCCAGCAGGAAGGACAGGGGGATGAATTCACCCCTCCACTTT.

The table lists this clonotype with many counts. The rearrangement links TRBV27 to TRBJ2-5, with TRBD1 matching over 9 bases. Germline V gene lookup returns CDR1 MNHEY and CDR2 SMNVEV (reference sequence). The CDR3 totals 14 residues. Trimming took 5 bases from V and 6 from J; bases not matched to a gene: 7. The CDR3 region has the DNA TGTGCCAGCAGTCCGGGACAGGGAACGAAGACCCAGTACTTC. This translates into CASSPGQGTKTQYF.

The CDR3 here is CASSATFSRGSYEQYF. CDR3 coding DNA: TGTGCCAGCAGCGCTACTTTTAGTCGGGGGTCGTACGAGCAGTACTTC. This sequence joins TRBV7-2 and TRBJ2-7; D is perhaps TRBD2 (6 bases). The CDR3 consists of 16 residues. The V end was cut by 5 bases, the J end by 4 bases, with 21 bases between. The germline V gene encodes CDR1 SGHTA and CDR2 FQGNSA.

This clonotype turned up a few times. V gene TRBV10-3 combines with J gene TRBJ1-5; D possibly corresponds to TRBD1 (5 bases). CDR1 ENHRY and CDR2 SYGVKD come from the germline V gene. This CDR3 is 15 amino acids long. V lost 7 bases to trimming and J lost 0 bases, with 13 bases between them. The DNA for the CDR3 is TGTGCCATCAAGGAGGACATCTATAGCAATCAGCCCCAGCATTTT. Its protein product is CAIKEDIYSNQPQHF.

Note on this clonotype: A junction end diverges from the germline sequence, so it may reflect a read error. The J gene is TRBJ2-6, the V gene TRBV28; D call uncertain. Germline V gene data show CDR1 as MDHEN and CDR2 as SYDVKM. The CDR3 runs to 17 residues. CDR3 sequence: CASSFIKIIAGTNVLTF. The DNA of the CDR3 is TGTGCCAGCAGTTTTATCAAGATTATAGCTGGGACCAACGTCCTGACTTTC. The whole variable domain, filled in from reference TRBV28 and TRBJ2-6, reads DVKVTQSSRYLVKRTGEKVFLECVQDMDHENMFWYRQDPGLGLRLIYFSYDVKMKEKGDIPEGYSVSREKKERFSLILESASTNQTSMYLCASSFIKIIAGTNVLTFGAGSRLTVL.

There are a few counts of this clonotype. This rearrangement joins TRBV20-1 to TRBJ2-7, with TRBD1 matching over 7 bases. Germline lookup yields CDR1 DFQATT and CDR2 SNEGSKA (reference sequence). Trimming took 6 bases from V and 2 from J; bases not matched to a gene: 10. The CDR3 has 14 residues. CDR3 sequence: CSAYRDSRTYEQYF. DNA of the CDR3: TGCAGTGCGTACCGGGACAGCCGGACCTACGAGCAGTACTTC.

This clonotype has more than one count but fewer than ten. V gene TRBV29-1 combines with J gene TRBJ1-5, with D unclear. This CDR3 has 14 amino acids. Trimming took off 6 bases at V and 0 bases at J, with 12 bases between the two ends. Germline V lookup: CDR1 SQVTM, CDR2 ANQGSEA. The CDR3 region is CSVLMGSSNQPQHF. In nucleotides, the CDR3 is TGCAGCGTCCTCATGGGGAGTAGCAATCAGCCCCAGCATTTT.

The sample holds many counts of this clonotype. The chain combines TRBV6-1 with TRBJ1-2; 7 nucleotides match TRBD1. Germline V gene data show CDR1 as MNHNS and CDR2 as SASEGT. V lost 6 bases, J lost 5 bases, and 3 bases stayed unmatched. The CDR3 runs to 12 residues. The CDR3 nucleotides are TGTGCCAGCAGGAAGACAGGGTATGGCTACACCTTC. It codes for CASRKTGYGYTF.

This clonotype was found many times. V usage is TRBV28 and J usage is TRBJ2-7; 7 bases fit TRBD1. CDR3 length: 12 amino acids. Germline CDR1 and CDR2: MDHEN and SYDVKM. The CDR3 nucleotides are TGTGCGCTAAGAGGGGGCGCGGACGAGCAGTACTTC. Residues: CALRGGADEQYF.

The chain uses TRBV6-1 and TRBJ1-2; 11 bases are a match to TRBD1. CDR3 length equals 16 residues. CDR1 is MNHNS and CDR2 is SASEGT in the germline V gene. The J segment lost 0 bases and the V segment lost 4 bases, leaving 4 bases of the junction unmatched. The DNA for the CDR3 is TGTGCCAGCAGTGCCCGGACAGGGGGCTCTAACTATGGCTACACCTTC. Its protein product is CASSARTGGSNYGYTF.

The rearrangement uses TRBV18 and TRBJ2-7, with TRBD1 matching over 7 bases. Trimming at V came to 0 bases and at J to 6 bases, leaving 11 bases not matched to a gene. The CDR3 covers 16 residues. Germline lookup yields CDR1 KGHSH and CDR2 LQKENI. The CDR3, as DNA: TGTGCCAGCTCACCACCTCGAGGGGGCGCCGGGGCCGAGCAGTACTTC. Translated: CASSPPRGGAGAEQYF.

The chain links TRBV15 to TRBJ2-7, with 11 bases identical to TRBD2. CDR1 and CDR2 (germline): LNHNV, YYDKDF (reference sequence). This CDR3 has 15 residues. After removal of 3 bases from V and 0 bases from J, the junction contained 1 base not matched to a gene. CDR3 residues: CATSRTSGDSYEQYF. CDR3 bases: TGTGCCACCAGCAGGACTAGCGGGGACTCCTACGAGCAGTACTTC.

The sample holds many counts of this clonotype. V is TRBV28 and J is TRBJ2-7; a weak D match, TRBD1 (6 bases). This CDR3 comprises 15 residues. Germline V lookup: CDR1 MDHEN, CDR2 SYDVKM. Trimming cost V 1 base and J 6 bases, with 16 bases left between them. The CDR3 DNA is TGTGCCAGCAGTTTATTGGAACAGGGAGCCTTCGAGCAGTACTTC. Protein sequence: CASSLLEQGAFEQYF.

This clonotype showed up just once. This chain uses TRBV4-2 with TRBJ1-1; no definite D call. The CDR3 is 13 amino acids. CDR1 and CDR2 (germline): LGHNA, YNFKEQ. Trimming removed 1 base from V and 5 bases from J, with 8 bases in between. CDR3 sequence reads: CASSQGIDTEAFF. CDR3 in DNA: TGTGCCAGCAGCCAAGGGATTGATACTGAAGCTTTCTTT.

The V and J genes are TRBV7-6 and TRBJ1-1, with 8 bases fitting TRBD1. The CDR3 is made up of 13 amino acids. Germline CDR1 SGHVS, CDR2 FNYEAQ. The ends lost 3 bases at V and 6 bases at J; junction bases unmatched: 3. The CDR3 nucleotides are TGTGCCAGCAGCTTCAGGACAGGGTCTGAAGCTTTCTTT. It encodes CASSFRTGSEAFF.

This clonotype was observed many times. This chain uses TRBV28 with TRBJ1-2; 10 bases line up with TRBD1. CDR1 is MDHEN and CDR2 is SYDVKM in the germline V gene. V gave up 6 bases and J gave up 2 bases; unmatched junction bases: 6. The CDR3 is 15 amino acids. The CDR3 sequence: CASRPQTGGNYGYTF. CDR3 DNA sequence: TGTGCCAGCAGACCCCAGACAGGGGGCAACTATGGCTACACCTTC.

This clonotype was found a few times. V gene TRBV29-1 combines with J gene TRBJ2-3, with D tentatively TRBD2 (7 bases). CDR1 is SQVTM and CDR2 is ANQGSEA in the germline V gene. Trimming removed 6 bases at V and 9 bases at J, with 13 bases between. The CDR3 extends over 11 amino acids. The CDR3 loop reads CSVGGLLTQYF. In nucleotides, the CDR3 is TGCAGCGTGGGGGGGCTACTGACGCAGTATTTT.

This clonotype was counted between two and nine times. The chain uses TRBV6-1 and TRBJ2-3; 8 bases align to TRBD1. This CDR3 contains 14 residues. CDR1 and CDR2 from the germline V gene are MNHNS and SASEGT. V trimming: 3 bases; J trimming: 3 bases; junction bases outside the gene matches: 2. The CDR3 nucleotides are TGTGCCAGCAGTGACGGACAGGGAACAGATACGCAGTATTTT. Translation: CASSDGQGTDTQYF.